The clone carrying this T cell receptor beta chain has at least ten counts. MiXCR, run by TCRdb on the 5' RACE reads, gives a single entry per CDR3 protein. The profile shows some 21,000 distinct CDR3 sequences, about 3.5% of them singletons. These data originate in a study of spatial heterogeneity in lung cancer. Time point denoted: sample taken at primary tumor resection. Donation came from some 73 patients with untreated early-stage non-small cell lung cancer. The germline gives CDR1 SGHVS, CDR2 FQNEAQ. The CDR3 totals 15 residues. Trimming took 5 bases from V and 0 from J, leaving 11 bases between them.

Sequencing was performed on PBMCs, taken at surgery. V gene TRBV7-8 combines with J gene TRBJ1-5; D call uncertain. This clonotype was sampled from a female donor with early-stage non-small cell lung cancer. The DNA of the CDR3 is TGTGCCAGCAGCCCGGCCCACTCTAGCAATCAGCCCCAGCATTTT. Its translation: CASSPAHSSNQPQHF.